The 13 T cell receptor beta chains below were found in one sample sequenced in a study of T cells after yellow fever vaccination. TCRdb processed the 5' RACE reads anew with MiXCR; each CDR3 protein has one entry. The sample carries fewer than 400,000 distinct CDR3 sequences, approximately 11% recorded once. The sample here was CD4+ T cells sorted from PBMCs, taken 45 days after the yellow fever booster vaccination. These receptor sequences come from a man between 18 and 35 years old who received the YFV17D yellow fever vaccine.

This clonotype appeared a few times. For the CDR3, the DNA is TGTGCCAGCAGTAGAGGACAGGGCCATGGCTACACCTTC. It codes for CASSRGQGHGYTF. V gene TRBV6-5 combines with J gene TRBJ1-2; TRBD1 matches at 8 bases. Germline CDR1 reads MNHEY; CDR2 reads SVGAGI. CDR3 length equals 13 residues. The junction had 5 bases not matched to a gene; V was cut back by 5 bases and J by 6 bases.

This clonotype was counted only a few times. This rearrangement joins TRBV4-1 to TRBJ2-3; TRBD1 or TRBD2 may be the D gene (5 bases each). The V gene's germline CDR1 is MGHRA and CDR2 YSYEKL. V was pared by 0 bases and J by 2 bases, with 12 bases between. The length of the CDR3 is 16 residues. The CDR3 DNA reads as TGCGCCAGCAGCCAAGACCGGGGCAGCCACACAGATACGCAGTATTTT. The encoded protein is CASSQDRGSHTDTQYF.

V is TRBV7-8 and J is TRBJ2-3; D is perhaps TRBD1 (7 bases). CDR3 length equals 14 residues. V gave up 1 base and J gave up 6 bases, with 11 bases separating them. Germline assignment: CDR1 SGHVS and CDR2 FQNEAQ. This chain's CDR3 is CASSLEQGRDTQYF. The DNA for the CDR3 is TGTGCCAGCAGCTTAGAACAGGGGAGGGATACGCAGTATTTT.

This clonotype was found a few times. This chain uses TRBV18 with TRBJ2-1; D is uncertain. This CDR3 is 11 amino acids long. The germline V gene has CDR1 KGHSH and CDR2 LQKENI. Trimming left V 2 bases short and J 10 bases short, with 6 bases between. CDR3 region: CASSPGWEQFF. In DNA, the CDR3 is TGTGCCAGCTCACCAGGTTGGGAGCAGTTCTTC.

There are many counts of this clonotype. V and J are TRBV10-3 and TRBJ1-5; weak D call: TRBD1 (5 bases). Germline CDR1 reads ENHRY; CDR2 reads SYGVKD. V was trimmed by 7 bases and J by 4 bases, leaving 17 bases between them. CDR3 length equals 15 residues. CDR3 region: CAIKKDGQHNQPQHF. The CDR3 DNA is TGTGCCATCAAAAAGGACGGACAACATAATCAGCCCCAGCATTTT.

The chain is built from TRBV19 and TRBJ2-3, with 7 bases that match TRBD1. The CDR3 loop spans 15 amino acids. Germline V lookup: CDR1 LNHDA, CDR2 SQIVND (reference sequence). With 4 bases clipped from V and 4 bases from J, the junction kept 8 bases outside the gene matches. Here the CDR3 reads CASSTHDRASDTQYF. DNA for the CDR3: TGTGCCAGTAGTACCCATGACAGGGCATCAGATACGCAGTATTTT.

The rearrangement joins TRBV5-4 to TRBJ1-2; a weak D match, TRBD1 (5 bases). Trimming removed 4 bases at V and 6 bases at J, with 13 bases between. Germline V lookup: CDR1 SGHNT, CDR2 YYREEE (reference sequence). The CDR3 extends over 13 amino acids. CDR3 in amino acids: CASSERAGDGYTF. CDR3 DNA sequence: TGTGCCAGCAGCGAAAGAGCGGGGGATGGCTACACCTTC.

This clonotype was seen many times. The CDR3 is CASSRTNSPLHF. The CDR3 region has the DNA TGTGCCAGCAGTCGAACAAATTCACCCCTCCACTTT. V gene TRBV27 combines with J gene TRBJ1-6; D gene ambiguous. V was pared by 5 bases and J by 7 bases, with 6 bases between. The germline V gene encodes CDR1 MNHEY and CDR2 SMNVEV (reference sequence). The CDR3 consists of 12 residues.

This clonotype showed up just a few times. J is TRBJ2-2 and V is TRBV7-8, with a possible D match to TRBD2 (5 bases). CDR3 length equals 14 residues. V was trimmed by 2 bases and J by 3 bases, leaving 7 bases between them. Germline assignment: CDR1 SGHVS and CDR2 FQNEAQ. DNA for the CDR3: TGTGCCAGCAGCTTATTCGGGGACACCGGGGAGCTGTTTTTT. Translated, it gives CASSLFGDTGELFF.

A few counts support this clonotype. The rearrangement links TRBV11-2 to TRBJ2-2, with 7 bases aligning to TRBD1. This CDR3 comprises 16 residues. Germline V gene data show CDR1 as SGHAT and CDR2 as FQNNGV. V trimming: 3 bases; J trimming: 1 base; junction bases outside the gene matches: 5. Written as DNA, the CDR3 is TGTGCCAGCAGCTTCCCGGGACAGCTGAACACCGGGGAGCTGTTTTTT. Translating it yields CASSFPGQLNTGELFF.

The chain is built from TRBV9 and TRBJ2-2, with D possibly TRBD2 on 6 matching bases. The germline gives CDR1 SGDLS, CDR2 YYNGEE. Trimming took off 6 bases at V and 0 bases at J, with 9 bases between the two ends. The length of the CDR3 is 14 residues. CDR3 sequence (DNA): TGTGCCAGCACCTCGGGGGCGAACACCGGGGAGCTGTTTTTT. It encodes CASTSGANTGELFF. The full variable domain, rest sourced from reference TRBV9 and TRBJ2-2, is DSGVTQTPKHLITATGQRVTLRCSPRSGDLSVYWYQQSLDQGLQFLIQYYNGEERAKGNILERFSAQQFPDLHSELNLSSLELGDSALYFCASTSGANTGELFFGEGSRLTVL.

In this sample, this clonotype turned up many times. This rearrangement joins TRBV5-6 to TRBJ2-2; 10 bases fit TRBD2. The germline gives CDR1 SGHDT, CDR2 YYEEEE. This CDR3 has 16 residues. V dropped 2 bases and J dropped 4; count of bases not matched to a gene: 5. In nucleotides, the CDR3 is TGTGCCAGCAGCTTACCTCTAGCGGGAGTCACCGGGGAGCTGTTTTTT. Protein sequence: CASSLPLAGVTGELFF.

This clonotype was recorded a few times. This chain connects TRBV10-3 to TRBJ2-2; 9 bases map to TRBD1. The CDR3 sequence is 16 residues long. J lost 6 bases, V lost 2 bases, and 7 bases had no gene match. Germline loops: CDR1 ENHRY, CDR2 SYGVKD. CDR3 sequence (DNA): TGTGCCATCAGTGAGGGGGCGGGACAGGGATCCGGGGAGCTGTTTTTT. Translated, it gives CAISEGAGQGSGELFF.